This T cell receptor beta chain was sequenced in a study of kidney transplant recipient with SARS-CoV-2 infection. This clonotype was counted at least ten times. Per germline, CDR1 MDHEN and CDR2 SYDVKM. The CDR3 sequence is 16 residues long. Unmatched junction bases numbered 7, after V lost 3 bases and J lost 5 bases. TCRdb passed the reads through MiXCR, listing each CDR3 protein once. The sample carries approximately 250,000 distinct CDR3 sequences, under 30% recorded once. This chain uses TRBV28 with TRBJ2-3; TRBD2 aligns across 11 bases. The sequencing used a blood sample, collected at baseline and on roughly day 120 from a kidney transplant recipient. This TCR was recovered from a male patient younger than 45 who had COVID-19 and was a kidney transplant recipient. Some T cells could come from the graft donor. CDR3 region: CASSLALAGVRDTQYF. For the CDR3, the DNA is TGTGCCAGCAGTTTGGCACTAGCGGGAGTTAGAGATACGCAGTATTTT.